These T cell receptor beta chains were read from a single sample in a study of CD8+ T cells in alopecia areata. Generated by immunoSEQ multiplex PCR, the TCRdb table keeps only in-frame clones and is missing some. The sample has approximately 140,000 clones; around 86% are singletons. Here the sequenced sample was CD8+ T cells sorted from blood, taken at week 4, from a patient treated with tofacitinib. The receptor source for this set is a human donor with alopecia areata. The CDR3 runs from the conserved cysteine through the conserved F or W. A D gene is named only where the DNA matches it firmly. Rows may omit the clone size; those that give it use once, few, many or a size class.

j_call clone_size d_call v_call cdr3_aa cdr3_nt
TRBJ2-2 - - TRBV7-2 CASSLWDGGTGELFF TGTGCCAGCAGCTTATGGGACGGGGGAACCGGGGAGCTGTTTTTT
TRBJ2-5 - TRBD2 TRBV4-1 CASSQASGGAFQETQYF TGCGCCAGCAGCCAAGCCTCCGGGGGGGCTTTCCAAGAGACCCAGTACTTC
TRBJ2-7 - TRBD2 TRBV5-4 CASWSGTSGPGEQYF TGTGCCAGCTGGTCCGGGACTAGCGGGCCGGGGGAGCAGTACTTC
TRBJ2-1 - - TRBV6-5 CASSPREFAYNEQFF TGTGCCAGCAGTCCTCGGGAGTTTGCCTACAATGAGCAGTTCTTC
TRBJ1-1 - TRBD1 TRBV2 CASRGRDRGYGNTEAFF TGTGCCAGCAGGGGACGGGACAGGGGATACGGGAACACTGAAGCTTTCTTT
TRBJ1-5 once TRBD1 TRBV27 CASSLSTGYQPQHF TGTGCCAGCAGTTTATCGACAGGGTATCAGCCCCAGCATTTT
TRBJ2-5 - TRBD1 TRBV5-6 CASSLASPDRGEETQYF TGTGCCAGCAGCTTGGCCTCCCCAGACAGGGGTGAGGAGACCCAGTACTTC
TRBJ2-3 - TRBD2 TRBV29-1 CSVCISGEVSTQYF TGCAGCGTCTGTATAAGCGGGGAAGTCTCTACGCAGTATTTT
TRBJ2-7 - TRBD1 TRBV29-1 CSVDKTGEDEQYF TGCAGCGTCGACAAGACAGGGGAAGACGAGCAGTACTTC
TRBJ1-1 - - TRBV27 CASSTSLNTEAFF -
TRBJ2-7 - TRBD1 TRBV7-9 CASSLGQVNEQYF TGTGCCAGCAGCCTGGGACAGGTCAACGAGCAGTACTTC
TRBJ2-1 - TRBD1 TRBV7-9 CASSLGQGANNEQFF TGTGCCAGCAGCTTAGGACAGGGGGCGAACAATGAGCAGTTCTTC
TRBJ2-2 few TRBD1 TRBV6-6 CASRHTGTGDTGELFF TGTGCCAGCAGGCATACCGGGACAGGGGACACCGGGGAGCTGTTTTTT
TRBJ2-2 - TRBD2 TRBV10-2 CASSDLAGGYTGELFF TGCGCCAGCAGTGACCTAGCGGGAGGGTATACCGGGGAGCTGTTTTTT
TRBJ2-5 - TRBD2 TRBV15 CATSRDLSLAGETQYF TGTGCCACCAGCAGAGATTTGTCACTAGCGGGAGAGACCCAGTACTTC
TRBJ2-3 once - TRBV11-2 CASSGQNTDTQYF TGTGCCAGCAGCGGTCAGAACACAGATACGCAGTATTTT
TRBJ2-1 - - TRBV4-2 CASSQASPSNEQFF TGTGCCAGCAGCCAGGCTAGCCCCTCCAATGAGCAGTTCTTC
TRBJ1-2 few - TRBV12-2 CASRLVAGGYTF TGTGCAAGTCGCTTAGTTGCGGGCGGCTACACCTTC
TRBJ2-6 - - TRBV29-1 CSVGQNAGANVLTF TGCAGCGTTGGCCAGAATGCTGGGGCCAACGTCCTGACTTTC
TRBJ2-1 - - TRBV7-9 CASSLFTTGPIMGDEQFF TGTGCCAGCAGCTTATTTACCACCGGGCCCATCATGGGCGATGAGCAGTTCTTC
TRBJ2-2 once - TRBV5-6 CASSPLGGDTGELFF TGTGCCAGCAGCCCCCTAGGGGGGGACACCGGGGAGCTGTTTTTT
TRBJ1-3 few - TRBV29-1 CSVESDSGNTIYF TGCAGCGTTGAATCGGACTCTGGAAACACCATATATTTT
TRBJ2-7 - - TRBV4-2 CASSQGETSVTYEQYF TGTGCCAGCAGCCAAGGAGAGACTAGTGTAACCTACGAGCAGTACTTC
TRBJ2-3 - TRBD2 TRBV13 CASSSKGLAGPTDTQYF TGTGCCAGCAGCTCCAAGGGACTAGCGGGACCCACAGATACGCAGTATTTT
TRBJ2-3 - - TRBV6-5 CASSYSLGTDTQYF TGTGCCAGCAGTTACTCCCTTGGCACAGATACGCAGTATTTT
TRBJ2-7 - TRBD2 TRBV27 CASSGAGGPYEQYF TGTGCCAGCTCGGGAGCGGGAGGGCCTTACGAGCAGTACTTC
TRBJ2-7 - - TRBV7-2 CASSLAEGVMSSYEQYF TGTGCCAGCAGCTTGGCCGAGGGGGTAATGAGCTCCTACGAGCAGTACTTC
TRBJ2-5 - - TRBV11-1 CASSLRWQGTEETQYF TGTGCCAGCAGCTTACGGTGGCAGGGGACCGAAGAGACCCAGTACTTC
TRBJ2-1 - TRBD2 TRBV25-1 CASSALAGVSDEQFF TGTGCCAGCAGTGCCCTAGCGGGAGTATCGGATGAGCAGTTCTTC
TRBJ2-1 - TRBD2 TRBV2 CASIAGRNEQFF TGTGCCAGCATAGCGGGACGAAATGAGCAGTTCTTC
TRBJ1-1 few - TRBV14 CASSHGWGYTEAFF TGTGCCAGCAGCCACGGCTGGGGGTACACTGAAGCTTTCTTT
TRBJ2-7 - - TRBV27 CASSPGTSYEQYF TGTGCCAGCAGTCCTGGGACCTCCTACGAGCAGTACTTC
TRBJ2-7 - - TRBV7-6 CASSLAEGETYEQYF TGTGCCAGCAGCTTAGCTGAGGGGGAGACCTACGAGCAGTACTTC
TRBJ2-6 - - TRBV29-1 CSVVGEGANVLTF TGCAGCGTTGTTGGAGAAGGGGCCAACGTCCTGACTTTC
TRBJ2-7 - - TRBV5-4 CASSSRDEQYF TGTGCCAGCAGCTCCCGCGACGAGCAGTACTTC
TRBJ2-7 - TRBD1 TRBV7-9 CASSQRDRSSYEQYF TGTGCCAGCAGCCAAAGGGACAGGAGCTCCTACGAGCAGTACTTC
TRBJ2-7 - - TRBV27 CASSPTVTGGEQYF TGTGCCAGCAGTCCTACGGTCACCGGCGGCGAGCAGTACTTC
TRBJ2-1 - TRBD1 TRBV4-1 CASSRVRTGVENEQFF TGCGCCAGCAGCCGCGTGCGGACAGGGGTAGAGAATGAGCAGTTCTTC
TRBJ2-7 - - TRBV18 CASSPTGAYEQYF TGTGCCAGCTCACCAACGGGGGCCTACGAGCAGTACTTC
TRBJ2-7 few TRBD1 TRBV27 CASSIGTVNEQYF TGTGCCAGCAGTATCGGGACAGTCAACGAGCAGTACTTC
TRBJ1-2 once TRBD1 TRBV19 CASSPGTGAIYGYTF TGTGCCAGTAGTCCAGGGACAGGGGCGATCTATGGCTACACCTTC
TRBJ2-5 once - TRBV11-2 CASSPQRETQYF TGTGCCAGCAGCCCGCAACGGGAGACCCAGTACTTC
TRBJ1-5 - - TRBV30 CAWSSKRGAGASNQPQHF TGTGCCTGGAGTAGTAAACGAGGCGCGGGTGCTAGCAATCAGCCCCAGCATTTT
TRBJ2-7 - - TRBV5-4 CASSSDWSYEQYF TGTGCCAGCAGCTCGGACTGGTCCTACGAGCAGTACTTC
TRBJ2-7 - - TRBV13 CASSFSRSYEQYF TGTGCCAGCAGCTTTTCGCGGTCCTACGAGCAGTACTTC
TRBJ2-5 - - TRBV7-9 CASSSGLRGETQYF TGTGCCAGCAGCTCAGGGTTGCGCGGGGAGACCCAGTACTTC
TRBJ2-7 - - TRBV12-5 CASGFIDYEQYF TGTGCTAGTGGTTTTATAGACTACGAGCAGTACTTC
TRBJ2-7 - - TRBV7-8 CASSLNFDSYEQYF TGTGCCAGCAGCTTGAACTTTGATTCCTACGAGCAGTACTTC
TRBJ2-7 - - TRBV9 CASSPTDPYEQYF TGTGCCAGCAGCCCGACAGATCCATACGAGCAGTACTTC
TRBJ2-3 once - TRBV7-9 CASQGRDTDTQYF TGTGCCAGCCAGGGGCGGGACACAGATACGCAGTATTTT
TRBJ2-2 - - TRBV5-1 CASSFHDITFGTGELFF TGCGCCAGCAGCTTTCATGACATAACCTTCGGGACCGGGGAGCTGTTTTTT
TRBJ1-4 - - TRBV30 CAWSLADPTNEKLFF TGTGCCTGGAGTTTGGCGGATCCAACTAATGAAAAACTGTTTTTT
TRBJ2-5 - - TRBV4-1 CASSQSLWGLPDNKKTQYF TGCGCCAGCAGCCAATCACTCTGGGGGCTCCCCGACAATAAAAAGACCCAGTACTTC
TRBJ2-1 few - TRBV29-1 CSVEDPPDNEQFF TGCAGCGTTGAAGACCCCCCTGACAATGAGCAGTTCTTC
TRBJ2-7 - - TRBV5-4 CASSFTSSPSYEQYF TGTGCCAGCAGCTTTACTAGCTCCCCCTCCTACGAGCAGTACTTC
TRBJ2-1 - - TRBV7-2 CASSPGDANEQFF TGTGCCAGCAGCCCAGGGGACGCAAATGAGCAGTTCTTC
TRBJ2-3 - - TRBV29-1 CSVEAWEFTDTQYF TGCAGCGTTGAAGCTTGGGAATTCACAGATACGCAGTATTTT
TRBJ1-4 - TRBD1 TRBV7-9 CASSHLRGLDEKLFF TGTGCCAGCAGCCACCTAAGGGGGCTTGATGAAAAACTGTTTTTT
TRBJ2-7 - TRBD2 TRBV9 CASSEYSGLSYEQYF TGTGCCAGCAGCGAATATAGCGGGCTCTCCTACGAGCAGTACTTC
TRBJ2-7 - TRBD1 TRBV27 CATATGPYEQYF TGTGCCACCGCGACAGGGCCCTACGAGCAGTACTTC